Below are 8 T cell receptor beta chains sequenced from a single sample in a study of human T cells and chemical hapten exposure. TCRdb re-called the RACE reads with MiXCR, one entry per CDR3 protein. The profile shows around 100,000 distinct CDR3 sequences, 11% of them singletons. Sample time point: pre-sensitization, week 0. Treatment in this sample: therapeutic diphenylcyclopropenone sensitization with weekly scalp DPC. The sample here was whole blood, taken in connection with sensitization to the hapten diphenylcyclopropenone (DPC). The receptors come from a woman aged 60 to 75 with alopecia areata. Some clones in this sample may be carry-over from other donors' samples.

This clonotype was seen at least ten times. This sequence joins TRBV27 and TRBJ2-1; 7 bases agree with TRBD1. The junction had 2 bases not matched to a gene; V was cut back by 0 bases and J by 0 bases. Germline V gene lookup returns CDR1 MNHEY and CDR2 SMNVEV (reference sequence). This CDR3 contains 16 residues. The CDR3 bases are TGTGCCAGCAGTTTATCAGGGGGCCCCTCCTACAATGAGCAGTTCTTC. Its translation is CASSLSGGPSYNEQFF.

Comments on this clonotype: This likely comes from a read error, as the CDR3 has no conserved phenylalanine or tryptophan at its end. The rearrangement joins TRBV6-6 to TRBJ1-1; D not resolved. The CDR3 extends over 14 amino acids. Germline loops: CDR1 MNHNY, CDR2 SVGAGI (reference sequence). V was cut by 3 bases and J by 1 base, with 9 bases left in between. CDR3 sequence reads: CASSYSGENTEAFI. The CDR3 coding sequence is TGTGCCAGCAGTTATTCCGGGGAGAACACTGAAGCTTTCATT.

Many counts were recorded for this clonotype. CDR3 DNA sequence: TGTGCCAGCAGTTTAGGGACAGGGGCGGTTAATTCACCCCTCCACTTT. Its protein product is CASSLGTGAVNSPLHF. The V gene is TRBV12-3 or TRBV12-4, the J gene TRBJ1-6; 9 bases line up with TRBD1. The CDR3 is made up of 16 amino acids. Trimming removed 1 base from V and 6 bases from J; junction bases left unmatched: 4.

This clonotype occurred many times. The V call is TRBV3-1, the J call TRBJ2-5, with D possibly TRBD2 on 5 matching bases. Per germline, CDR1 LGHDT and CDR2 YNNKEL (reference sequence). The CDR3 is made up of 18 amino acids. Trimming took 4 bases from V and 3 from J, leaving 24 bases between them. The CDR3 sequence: CASSPKRGSRSPEETQYF. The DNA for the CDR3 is TGTGCCAGCAGCCCCAAACGAGGGAGTCGAAGCCCAGAAGAGACCCAGTACTTC.

CDR3 sequence reads: CASSLPQGLAGDVSYNEQFF. As DNA, the CDR3 is TGTGCCAGCAGCTTACCACAGGGACTAGCGGGGGACGTCTCCTACAATGAGCAGTTCTTC. The chain uses TRBV7-2 and TRBJ2-1; 14 bases map to TRBD2. V shed 2 bases and J 0 bases; nucleotides not matched to a gene: 9. The CDR3 has 20 amino acids. CDR1 and CDR2 from the germline V gene are SGHTA and FQGNSA.

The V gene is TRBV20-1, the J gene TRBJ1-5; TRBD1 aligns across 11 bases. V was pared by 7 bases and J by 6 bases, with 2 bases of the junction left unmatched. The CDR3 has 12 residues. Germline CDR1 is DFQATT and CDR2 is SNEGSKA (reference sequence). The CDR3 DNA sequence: TGCAGTGTGGACAGGGGGCTTCAGCCCCAGCATTTT. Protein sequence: CSVDRGLQPQHF.

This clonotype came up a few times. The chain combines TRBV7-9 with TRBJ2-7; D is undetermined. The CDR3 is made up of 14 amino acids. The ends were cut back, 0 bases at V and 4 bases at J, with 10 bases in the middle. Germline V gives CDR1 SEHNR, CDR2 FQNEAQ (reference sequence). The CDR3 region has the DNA TGTGCCAGCAGCTTAGCCACCGTTTGGTACGAGCAGTACTTC. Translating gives CASSLATVWYEQYF. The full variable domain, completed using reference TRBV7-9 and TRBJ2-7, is DTGVSQNPRHKITKRGQNVTFRCDPISEHNRLYWYRQTLGQGPEFLTYFQNEAQLEKSRLLSDRFSAERPKGSFSTLEIQRTEQGDSAMYLCASSLATVWYEQYFGPGTRLTVT.

CDR3 bases: TGCAGTGCTAGAGGGACGGGGAACACTGAAGCTTTCTTT. It encodes CSARGTGNTEAFF. The genes are TRBV20-1 and TRBJ1-1, with unresolved D. Germline CDR1 and CDR2: DFQATT and SNEGSKA (reference sequence). The CDR3 runs to 13 residues. V lost 1 base and J 1 base, leaving 7 bases between the germline ends.